This TCR beta chain was recorded in a study of vaccination and CD4 T cells after COVID-19. The study sequenced cultured CD4+ T cell DNA using the Oncomine TCR Beta short-read assay. TCRdb re-called the PCR reads with MiXCR, one entry per CDR3 protein. The data show 2,300 or so distinct CDR3 sequences, with 36% seen just once and 75% to 80% held by the top ten. This clonotype was counted only a few times. The antigen remains undetermined. V was shortened by 2 bases and J by 5 bases, with 10 bases between the two germline ends. There are 14 residues in the CDR3. Germline CDR1 MNHEY, CDR2 SVGEGT. Treatment defined: roughly 11-day PBMC culture with coronavirus spike peptide pools or control peptides (ViraFEST assay). The unexposed donor's CD4+ T cells were collected before the COVID-19 pandemic (2011-2018). Study-level points and caveats: The median number of SARS-CoV-2-reactive clonotypes increased from roughly 22 to 38, a change that did not reach significance.

This sequence was found in a human donor in good health. The J gene is TRBJ1-5, the V gene TRBV6-2 or TRBV6-3; D call uncertain. The sample consisted of CD4+ T cells from blood, cultured in vitro. The CDR3: CASSYGSEHQPQHF. The CDR3 DNA follows: TGTGCCAGCAGTTACGGTAGTGAGCATCAGCCCCAGCATTTT.